This TCR beta chain was captured in a study of lung T cells in sarcoidosis with Löfgren's syndrome. Study as a whole: Löfgren's syndrome patients were the main repertoire analysis focus.

TCRdb reprocessed the reads with MiXCR, giving one entry per CDR3 protein. The sample has 50,000 to 65,000 distinct CDR3 sequences, 21% seen once. In its sample, this clonotype was seen a few times. Its antigen remains unidentified. At one end, the junction sequence differs from germline, possibly due to a read error. The CDR3 is 14 residues long. Looked up from germline, CDR1 is MNHEY and CDR2 is SVGEGT. Findings and caveats of the study: Multiple Löfgren's syndrome patients reportedly shared TRAV12-1 and TRBV2 CDR3 motifs, suggesting public CD4+ TCRs.

The origin of this receptor is a human donor with sarcoidosis (Löfgren's syndrome or another form), or a control subject (not recorded which). The source material was CD4+ T cells from PBMCs. This rearrangement joins TRBV6-2 or TRBV6-3 to TRBJ1-6, with D unclear. The CDR3 here is CASSYLAANSPPHF. Here the CDR3 DNA reads TGTGCCAGCAGTTACCTGGCAGCGAATTCACCCCCCCACTTT.